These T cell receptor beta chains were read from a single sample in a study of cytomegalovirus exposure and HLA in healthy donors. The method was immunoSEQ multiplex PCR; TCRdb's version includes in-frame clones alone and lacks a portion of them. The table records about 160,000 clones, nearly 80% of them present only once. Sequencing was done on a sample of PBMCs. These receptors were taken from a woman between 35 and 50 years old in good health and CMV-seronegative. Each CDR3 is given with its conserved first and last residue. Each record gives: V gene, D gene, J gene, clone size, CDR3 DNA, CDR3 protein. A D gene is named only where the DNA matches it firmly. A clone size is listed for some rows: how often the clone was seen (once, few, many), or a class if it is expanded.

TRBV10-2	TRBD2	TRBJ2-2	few	TGCGCCAGCAACCAACGGGGACTAGCGGGGGGGGGCACCGGGGAGCTGTTTTTT	CASNQRGLAGGGTGELFF
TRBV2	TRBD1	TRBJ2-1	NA	TGTGCCAGCAGCTATAATCCGGGACAGGGGAGCGTCAATGAGCAGTTCTTC	CASSYNPGQGSVNEQFF
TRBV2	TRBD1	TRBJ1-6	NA	TGTGCCAGCAGGGTCGGGACAGGTCGCGAATATTCACCCCTCCACTTT	CASRVGTGREYSPLHF
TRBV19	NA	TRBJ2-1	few	TGTGCCAGCGGTGACGGACGCAGGGAGTTCTTC	CASGDGRREFF
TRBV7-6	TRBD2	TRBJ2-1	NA	TGTGCCAGCAGAGGGACTAGCGGGGGGCGGGAGCAGTTCTTC	CASRGTSGGREQFF
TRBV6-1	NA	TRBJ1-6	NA	TGTGCCAGCAGTGCTCTGGGCGGGGATTCACCCCTCCACTTT	CASSALGGDSPLHF
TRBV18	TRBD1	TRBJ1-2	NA	TGTGCCAGCTCACCGCGACCCAGGACAGGGGAGGATGGCTACACCTTC	CASSPRPRTGEDGYTF
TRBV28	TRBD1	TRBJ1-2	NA	TGTGCCAGCAGTATAGGACAGGGCTATGGCTACACCTTC	CASSIGQGYGYTF
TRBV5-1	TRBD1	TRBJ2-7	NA	TGCGCCAGCAGCAGGGACAGGGAGCTCTACGAGCAGTACTTC	CASSRDRELYEQYF
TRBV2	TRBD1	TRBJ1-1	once	TGTGCCAGCAGACTCACAGGGGGCGCGGGGGCTTTCTTT	CASRLTGGAGAFF
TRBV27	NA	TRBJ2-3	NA	TGTGCCAGCTCCGCGTTAAGGGGGGGCTCAGATACGCAGTATTTT	CASSALRGGSDTQYF
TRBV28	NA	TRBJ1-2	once	TGTGCCAGCAGTTTAACGGGATATGGCTACACCTTC	CASSLTGYGYTF
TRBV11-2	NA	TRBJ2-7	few	TGTGCCAGCAGCTTAATGCAGGGCGAGCAGTACTTC	CASSLMQGEQYF
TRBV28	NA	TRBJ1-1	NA	TGTGCCAGCAGACCCCTCAGATCGAACACTGAAGCTTTCTTT	CASRPLRSNTEAFF
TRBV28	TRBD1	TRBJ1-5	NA	TGTGCCAGCACCCCATCGCTCCGGGACAGGGTATTGTTTTTTAATCAGCCCCAGCATTTT	CASTPSLRDRVLFFNQPQHF
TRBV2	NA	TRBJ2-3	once	TGTGCCAGCAGTGCAGACACAGATACGCAGTATTTT	CASSADTDTQYF
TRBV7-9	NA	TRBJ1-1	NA	TGTGCCAGCAGCTTAGACCGGGGGACTGAAGCTTTCTTT	CASSLDRGTEAFF
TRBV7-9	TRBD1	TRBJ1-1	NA	TGTGCCAGCAGCTTGAGGGGACAGGGATCTTATGAAGCTTTCTTT	CASSLRGQGSYEAFF
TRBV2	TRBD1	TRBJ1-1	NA	TGTGCCAGCAGGGGGGACAGGGGGCCCTTTGAAGCTTTCTTT	CASRGDRGPFEAFF
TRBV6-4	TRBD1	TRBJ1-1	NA	TGTGCCAGCAGTCTTACAGGGGACACTGAAGCTTTCTTT	CASSLTGDTEAFF
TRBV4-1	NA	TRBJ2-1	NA	TGCGCCAGCTGGGGAGTGCGGGGCCCATACAATGAGCAGTTCTTC	CASWGVRGPYNEQFF
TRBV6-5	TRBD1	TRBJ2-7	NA	TGTGCCAGCAGTTACCGACAGGGCTACGAGCAGTACTTC	CASSYRQGYEQYF
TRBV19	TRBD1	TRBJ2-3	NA	TGTGCCAGTAGTATAGATTGGGGACAGGTGAACACAGATACGCAGTATTTT	CASSIDWGQVNTDTQYF
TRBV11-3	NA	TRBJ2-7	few	TGTGCCAGCAGCCGCGGGACGCCCTACGAGCAGTACTTC	CASSRGTPYEQYF
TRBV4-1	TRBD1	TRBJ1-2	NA	TGCGCCAGCAGCACCGGACAGGGCGGTAACTATGGCTACACCTTC	CASSTGQGGNYGYTF
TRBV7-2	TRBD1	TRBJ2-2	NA	TGTGCCAGCAGCGGGACAGGGTACACCGGGGAGCTGTTTTTT	CASSGTGYTGELFF
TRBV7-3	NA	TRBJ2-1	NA	TGTGCCAGCAGCTTAATCAGGGAAGGTGAGCAGTTCTTC	CASSLIREGEQFF
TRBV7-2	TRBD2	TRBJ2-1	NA	TGTGCCAGCAGCATAGGACTAGCGGGGGGGCCCTACAATGAGCAGTTCTTC	CASSIGLAGGPYNEQFF
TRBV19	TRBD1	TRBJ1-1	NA	TGTGCCAGTAGTGTCGGGACAGGGTTAAAGAACACTGAAGCTTTCTTT	CASSVGTGLKNTEAFF
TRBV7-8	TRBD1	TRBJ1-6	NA	TGTGCCAGCAGCCCGGACAGGGGACGAAATTCACCCCTCCACTTT	CASSPDRGRNSPLHF
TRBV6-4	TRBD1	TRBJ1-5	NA	TGTGCCAGCACCATCCGGGACAGGGGTAGCAATCAGCCCCAGCATTTT	CASTIRDRGSNQPQHF
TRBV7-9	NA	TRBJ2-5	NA	TGTGCCAGCAGCTTAGTTTCTCGGGGAATCGAGACCCAGTACTTC	CASSLVSRGIETQYF
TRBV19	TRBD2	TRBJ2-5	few	TGTGCCAGTAGTATTATGCTAGCGGGGGGACAAGAGACCCAGTACTTC	CASSIMLAGGQETQYF
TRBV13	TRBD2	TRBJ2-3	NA	TGTGCCAGCAGCCCCTGGTCTAGCGGGGGGGTTTATACAGATACGCAGTATTTT	CASSPWSSGGVYTDTQYF
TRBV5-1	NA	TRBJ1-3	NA	TGCGCCAGCAGCTTGGCGGGATCCCCAACTGCAAACACCATATATTTT	CASSLAGSPTANTIYF
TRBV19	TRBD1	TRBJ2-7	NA	TGTGCCAGTAGTTTAACCTGGGACAGATCCTACGAGCAGTACTTC	CASSLTWDRSYEQYF